Sequencing of this T cell receptor beta chain was carried out in a study of spatial heterogeneity in lung cancer (dated by TCRdb to between 2019 and 2020). Concerning the study at large: Beta-chain transcripts were consistently detected in greater numbers than alpha-chain transcripts, which likely reflects a higher abundance of beta-chain transcripts. In tumor regions, TCR transcript counts showed a strong correlation with a T cell transcriptional module score derived from matched bulk RNA-seq. In the raw uncorrected reads, each unique combination of TCR and UMI appeared on average more than ten times. TCR alpha and beta repertoires were quantitatively compared across multiple tumor regions, matched nontumor lung and blood in non-small cell lung cancer. TCR repertoire features were related to nonsynonymous mutation counts determined by whole-exome sequencing of tumor tissue. Both alpha and beta chains were TCR-sequenced in a few hundred tumor regions, some 64 matched nontumor lung samples and some 50 PBMC samples obtained at surgery.

This clonotype was seen at least ten times. The antigen it recognizes is unknown. The sample holds no much larger clone one base away, and base qualities are not on file. The CDR3 sequence holds 15 residues, the cysteine and phenylalanine included. Kept here is only the CDR3 DNA, which spans 45 bases and is read in frame from base 1. Sequences SGHNT (CDR1) and YYREEE (CDR2) are obtained from the germline V gene (reference sequence). V is trimmed back by 6 bases and J by 5 bases, and the junction contains 13 bases that no gene match accounts for. The time point label of this sample denotes: sample taken at primary tumor resection. Donors were some 78 patients with early-stage, untreated non-small cell lung cancer from the lung TRACERx cohort. For TCR sequencing, whole RNA was extracted from tumor and nontumor lung tissue, or from cryopreserved PBMC samples, and no cell sorting was done. Only patients for whom sufficient RNA was available from at least two tumor regions were selected for TCR sequencing. Tumor and adjacent nontumor lung specimens were reviewed by a lung pathologist before selection.

Library preparation was by 5' RACE. TCRdb lists the instrument as NextSeq 500. In the TCR library protocol, a unique molecular identifier was attached to each TCR cDNA molecule so that PCR and sequencing errors could be corrected. The original methods were these. Decombinator tools were used for TCR identification, UMI-based error correction and CDR3 extraction. TCRs above a frequency of 2 per 1,000, corresponding to the top 1% of the tumor frequency distribution, were defined as expanded. Expanded tumor TCRs statistically deemed absent (corrected P<0.05) from at least one tumor region were classed as regional, and all other expanded tumor TCRs were classed as ubiquitous. Renyi diversity was computed with the R vegan package after each repertoire had been subsampled 100 times to 5,000 TCRs. To build CDR3 similarity networks, amino acid triplet string-kernel similarity was used, and CDR3s were connected when their pairwise similarity was above 0.82. TCRdb reran the public reads through fastp at Q25 and MiXCR, keeping productive beta chains. Rows merge per CDR3 protein into single entries with the most common DNA and genes. None of the V and J calls come from the authors' own analysis; TCRdb made them. The sample table lists about 10,000 distinct CDR3 sequences, roughly 2.8% of them with a count of one. Approximately 15% of the sample lies in the top ten.

Points the paper makes about the study in general: The count of ubiquitous expanded TCRs correlated with the count of ubiquitous nonsynonymous mutations, and the count of regional expanded TCRs correlated with the count of regional nonsynonymous mutations. A correlation was observed between the number of expanded intratumoral alpha and beta TCRs and the tumor nonsynonymous mutation count. TCR-seq coverage of tumor T cells was estimated at only 5.5% to 8.5% for alpha chains and about 14% for beta chains. Additional single-cell paired TCR alpha and beta sequencing was considered necessary to confirm, at a functional level, the hypothesis that regional TCRs recognize regional mutations.

The TCR originated in a male donor with early-stage non-small cell lung cancer. The sequence joins TRBV5-4 to TRBJ2-7; 8 central bases correspond to TRBD1. The sequencing here drew on lung tumor tissue, taken at surgery. This receptor carries the CDR3 CASNRLGQGMDEQYF. Here is the DNA: TGTGCCAGCAACCGACTAGGACAGGGCATGGACGAGCAGTACTTC.